This section outlines one TCR beta chain sequence together with its context. Antigen specificity is unknown. This PCR relied on a set of 60 Vbeta primers and 13 Jbeta primers. This table comes from immunoSEQ multiplex PCR, and its TCRdb copy is limited to in-frame clones, with some not included. The sample carries some 90,000 clones, about 81% recorded once. This entry comes from a study of cytomegalovirus exposure and HLA in healthy donors. Points from the study as a whole: In a later analysis, several top co-occurrence clusters appeared linked to parvovirus B19, influenza, CMV and Epstein-Barr virus. In a later analysis, an Asian-associated ancestry cluster reportedly showed fewer N-insertions than the approximately 640-donor mean. Near-uniform donor sequencing depth was presumed by presence/absence analyses. The majority of CMV-associated TCR beta chains were reported as apparently HLA-restricted in a later analysis.

The CDR3 runs to 16 residues. Germline-derived CDR1 and CDR2 are SGHRS and YFSETQ. V shed 2 bases and J 0 bases; nucleotides not matched to a gene: 4. The sample was PBMCs. This clonotype was sampled from a man aged 40-49 years in good health and CMV-seronegative. This chain connects TRBV5-1 to TRBJ2-7, with TRBD2 matching over 11 bases. The CDR3 sequence is CASSFSSGGFSYEQYF. The CDR3 nucleotides are TGCGCCAGCAGCTTTTCTAGCGGGGGGTTCTCCTACGAGCAGTACTTC.